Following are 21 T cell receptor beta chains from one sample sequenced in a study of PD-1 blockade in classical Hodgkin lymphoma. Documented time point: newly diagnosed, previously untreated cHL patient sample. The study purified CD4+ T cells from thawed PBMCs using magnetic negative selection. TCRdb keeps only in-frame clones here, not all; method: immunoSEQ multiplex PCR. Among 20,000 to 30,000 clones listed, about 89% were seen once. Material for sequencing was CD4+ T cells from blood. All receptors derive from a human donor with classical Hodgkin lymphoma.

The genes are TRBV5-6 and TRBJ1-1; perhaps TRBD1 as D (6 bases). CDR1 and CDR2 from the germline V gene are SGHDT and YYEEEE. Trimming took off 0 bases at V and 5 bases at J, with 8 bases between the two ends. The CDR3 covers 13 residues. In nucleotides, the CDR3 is TGTGCCAGCAGCTTGGCAACAGGGACTGAAGCTTTCTTT. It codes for CASSLATGTEAFF.

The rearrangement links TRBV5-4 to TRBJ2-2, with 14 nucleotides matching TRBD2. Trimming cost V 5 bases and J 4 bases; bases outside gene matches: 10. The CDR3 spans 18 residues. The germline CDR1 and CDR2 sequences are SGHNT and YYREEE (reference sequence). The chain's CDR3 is CASSRLAGGTAGTGELFF. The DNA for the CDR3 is TGTGCCAGCAGTAGACTAGCGGGGGGGACCGCGGGCACCGGGGAGCTGTTTTTT.

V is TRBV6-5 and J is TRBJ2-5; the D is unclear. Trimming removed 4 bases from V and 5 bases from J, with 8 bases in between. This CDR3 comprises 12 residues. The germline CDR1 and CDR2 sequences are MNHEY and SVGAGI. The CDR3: CASSSSGETQYF. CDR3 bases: TGTGCCAGCAGTTCTAGTGGCGAGACCCAGTACTTC.

The CDR3 coding sequence is TGTGCCAGCAGCGGGCCGGGGGGGGCAGGCACCGGGGAGCTGTTTTTT. It encodes CASSGPGGAGTGELFF. The rearrangement uses TRBV7-9 and TRBJ2-2, with TRBD2 matching over 8 bases. The germline gives CDR1 SEHNR, CDR2 FQNEAQ (reference sequence). This CDR3 contains 16 residues. V lost 5 bases to trimming and J lost 4 bases; unmatched junction nucleotides: 9.

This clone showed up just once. The chain's CDR3 is CASSDREQFF. CDR3 DNA: TGTGCCAGCAGTGATAGGGAGCAGTTCTTC. The chain links TRBV6-1 to TRBJ2-1; D is unresolved. CDR3 length equals 10 residues. Germline CDR1 reads MNHNS; CDR2 reads SASEGT. Trimming left V 3 bases short and J 10 bases short, with 4 bases between.

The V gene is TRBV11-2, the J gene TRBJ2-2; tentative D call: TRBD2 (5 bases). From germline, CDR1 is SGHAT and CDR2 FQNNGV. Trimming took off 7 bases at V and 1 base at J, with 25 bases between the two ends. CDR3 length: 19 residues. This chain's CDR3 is CASTPNRAGGLMNTGELFF. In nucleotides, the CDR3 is TGTGCCAGCACCCCGAACAGAGCAGGTGGACTCATGAACACCGGGGAGCTGTTTTTT.

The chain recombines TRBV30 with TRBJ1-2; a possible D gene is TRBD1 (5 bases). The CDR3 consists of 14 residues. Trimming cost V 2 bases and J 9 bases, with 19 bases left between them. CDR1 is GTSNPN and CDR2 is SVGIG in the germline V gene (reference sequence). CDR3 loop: CAWSPQGWSGSYTF. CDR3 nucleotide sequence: TGTGCCTGGAGTCCTCAGGGTTGGAGTGGAAGCTACACCTTC.

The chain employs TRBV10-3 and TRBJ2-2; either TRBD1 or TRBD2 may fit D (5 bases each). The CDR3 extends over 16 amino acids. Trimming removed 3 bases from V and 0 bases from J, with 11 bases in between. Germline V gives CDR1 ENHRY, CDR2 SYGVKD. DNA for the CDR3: TGTGCCATCAGTGACCCGGGACGGGCGAACACCGGGGAGCTGTTTTTT. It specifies CAISDPGRANTGELFF.

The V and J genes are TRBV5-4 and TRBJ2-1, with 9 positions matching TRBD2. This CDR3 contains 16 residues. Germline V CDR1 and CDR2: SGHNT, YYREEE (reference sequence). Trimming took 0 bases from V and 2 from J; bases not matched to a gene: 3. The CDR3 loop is CASSLGGGAAYNEQFF. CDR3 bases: TGTGCCAGCAGCTTGGGCGGGGGGGCCGCCTACAATGAGCAGTTCTTC. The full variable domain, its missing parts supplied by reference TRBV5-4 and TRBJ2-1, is ETGVTQSPTHLIKTRGQQVTLRCSSQSGHNTVSWYQQALGQGPQFIFQYYREEENGRGNFPPRFSGLQFPNYSSELNVNALELDDSALYLCASSLGGGAAYNEQFFGPGTRLTVL.

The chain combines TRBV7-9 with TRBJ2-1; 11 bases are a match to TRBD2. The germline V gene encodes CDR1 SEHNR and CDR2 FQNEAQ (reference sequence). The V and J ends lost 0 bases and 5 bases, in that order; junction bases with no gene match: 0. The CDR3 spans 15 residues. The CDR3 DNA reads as TGTGCCAGCAGCTTAGCACTAGCGGGGGACAATGAGCAGTTCTTC. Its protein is CASSLALAGDNEQFF.

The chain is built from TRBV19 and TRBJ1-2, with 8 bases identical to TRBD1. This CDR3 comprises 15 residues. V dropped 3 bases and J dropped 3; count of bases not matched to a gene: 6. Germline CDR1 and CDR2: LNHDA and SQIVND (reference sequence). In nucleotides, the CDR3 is TGTGCCAGTAGTATCCAGGGGGCATTGGACTATGGCTACACCTTC. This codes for CASSIQGALDYGYTF.

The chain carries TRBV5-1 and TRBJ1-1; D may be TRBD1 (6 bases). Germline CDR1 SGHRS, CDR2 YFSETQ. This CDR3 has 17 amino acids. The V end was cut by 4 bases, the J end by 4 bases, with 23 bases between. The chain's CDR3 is CASSVGGFAGGLTEAFF. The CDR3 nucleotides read TGCGCCAGCAGCGTGGGAGGGTTTGCCGGGGGGCTCACTGAAGCTTTCTTT.

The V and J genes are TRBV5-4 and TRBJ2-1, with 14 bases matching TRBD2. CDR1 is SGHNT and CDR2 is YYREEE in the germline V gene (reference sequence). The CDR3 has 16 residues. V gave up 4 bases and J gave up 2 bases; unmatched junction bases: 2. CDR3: CASSLGLAGAYNEQFF. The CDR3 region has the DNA TGTGCCAGCAGCCTGGGACTAGCGGGGGCCTACAATGAGCAGTTCTTC.

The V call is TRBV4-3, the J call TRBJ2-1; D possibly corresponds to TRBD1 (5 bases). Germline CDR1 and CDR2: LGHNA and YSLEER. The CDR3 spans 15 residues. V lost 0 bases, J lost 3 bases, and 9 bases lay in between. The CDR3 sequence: CASSQDRGSYNEQFF. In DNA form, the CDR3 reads TGCGCCAGCAGCCAAGATAGGGGCAGCTACAATGAGCAGTTCTTC.

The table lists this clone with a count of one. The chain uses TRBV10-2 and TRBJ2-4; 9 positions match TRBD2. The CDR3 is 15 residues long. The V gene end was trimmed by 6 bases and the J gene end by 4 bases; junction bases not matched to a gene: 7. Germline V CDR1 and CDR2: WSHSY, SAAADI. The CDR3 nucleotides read TGCGCCAGCAGCAATAGCGGGGGTACGAAAAACATTCAGTACTTC. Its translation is CASSNSGGTKNIQYF.

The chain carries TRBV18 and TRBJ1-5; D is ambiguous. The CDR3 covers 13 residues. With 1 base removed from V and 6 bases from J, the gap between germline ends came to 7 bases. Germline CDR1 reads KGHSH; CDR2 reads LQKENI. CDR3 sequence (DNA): TGTGCCAGCTCACCACAGGGTACTCAGCCCCAGCATTTT. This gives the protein CASSPQGTQPQHF.

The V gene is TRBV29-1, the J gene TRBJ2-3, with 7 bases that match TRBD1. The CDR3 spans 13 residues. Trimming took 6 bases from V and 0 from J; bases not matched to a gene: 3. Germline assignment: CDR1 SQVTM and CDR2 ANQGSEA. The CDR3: CSVTGASTDTQYF. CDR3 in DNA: TGCAGCGTCACAGGGGCTAGCACAGATACGCAGTATTTT.

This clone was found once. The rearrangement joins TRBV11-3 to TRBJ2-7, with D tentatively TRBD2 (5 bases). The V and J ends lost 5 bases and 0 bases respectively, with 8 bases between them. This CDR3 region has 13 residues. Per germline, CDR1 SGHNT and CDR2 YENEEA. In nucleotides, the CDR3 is TGTGCCAGCAGCCGGGGATTCTCCTACGAGCAGTACTTC. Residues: CASSRGFSYEQYF.

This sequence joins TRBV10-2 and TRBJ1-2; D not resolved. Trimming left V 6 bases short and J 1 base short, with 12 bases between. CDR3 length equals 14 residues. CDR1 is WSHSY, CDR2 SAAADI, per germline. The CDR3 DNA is TGCGCCAGCAGAGAGAACTGGATTAACTATGGCTACACCTTC. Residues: CASRENWINYGYTF.

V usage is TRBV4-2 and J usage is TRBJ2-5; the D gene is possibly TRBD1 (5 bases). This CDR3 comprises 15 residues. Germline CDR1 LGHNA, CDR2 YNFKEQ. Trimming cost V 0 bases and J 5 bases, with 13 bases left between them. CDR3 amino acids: CASSQDVGAWETQYF. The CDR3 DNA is TGTGCCAGCAGCCAAGATGTAGGGGCGTGGGAGACCCAGTACTTC.

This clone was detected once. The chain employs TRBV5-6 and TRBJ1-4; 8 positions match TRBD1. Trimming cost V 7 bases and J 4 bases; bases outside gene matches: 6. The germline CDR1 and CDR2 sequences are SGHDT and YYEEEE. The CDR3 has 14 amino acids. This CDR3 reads CASRQGWNNEKLFF. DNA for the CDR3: TGTGCCAGCCGACAGGGGTGGAATAATGAAAAACTGTTTTTT.